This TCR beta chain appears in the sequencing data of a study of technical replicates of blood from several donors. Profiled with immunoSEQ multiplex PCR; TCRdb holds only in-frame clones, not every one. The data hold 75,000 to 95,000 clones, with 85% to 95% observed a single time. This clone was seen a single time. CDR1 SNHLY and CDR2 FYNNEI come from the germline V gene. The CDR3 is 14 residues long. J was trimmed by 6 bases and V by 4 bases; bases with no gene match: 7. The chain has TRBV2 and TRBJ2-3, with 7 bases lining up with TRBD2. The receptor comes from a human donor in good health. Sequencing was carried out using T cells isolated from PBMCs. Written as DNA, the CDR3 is TGTGCCAGCAGTGCTAGCGGCCACGCGGATACGCAGTATTTT. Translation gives CASSASGHADTQYF.